The clone carrying this TCR beta chain showed up many times. The sample belongs to a study of Graves' ophthalmopathy and Graves' hyperthyroidism. Amplified TCR beta CDR3 regions were obtained using RNA transcripts as template. In the first round, RT-PCR was carried out with HTBI primers, and a multiplex PCR formed the second round. TCRdb re-analysed the multiplex PCR reads in MiXCR, keeping a single row per CDR3 protein. The table shows about 370,000 distinct CDR3 sequences, with approximately 17% occurring only once. Trimming took 6 bases from V and 0 from J, leaving 20 bases between them. Germline V lookup: CDR1 MDHEN, CDR2 SYDVKM. The CDR3 sequence is 17 residues long.

Sample: peripheral blood. The gene calls are TRBV28 and TRBJ1-2, with D tentatively TRBD1 (5 bases). The clonotype comes from an adult woman with stable Graves' hyperthyroidism. The CDR3 nucleotides are TGTGCCAGCAGCCGACCTGGGACCACCTTAGCTAACTATGGCTACACCTTC. Amino acid sequence: CASSRPGTTLANYGYTF.